Listed here are 26 T cell receptor beta chains from one sample, sequenced in a study of T cell repertoires and HLA-DP antigens. No antigen has been identified for these receptors. Sequenced by immunoSEQ multiplex PCR; TCRdb stores in-frame clones only, minus some. The sample has around 70,000 clones; just under 80% are singletons. The sequenced sample consisted of CD4+ T cells from PBMCs. Source of these receptors: a man in his 60s in good health and CMV-seronegative.

V gene TRBV7-9 combines with J gene TRBJ2-7; a weak D match, TRBD2 (5 bases). With 2 bases removed from V and 5 bases from J, the gap between germline ends came to 13 bases. Looked up from germline, CDR1 is SEHNR and CDR2 is FQNEAQ (reference sequence). The length of the CDR3 is 14 residues. Here the CDR3 DNA reads TGTGCCAGCAGCTTAACTAGTGGGTCCGACGAGCAGTACTTC. It translates to CASSLTSGSDEQYF.

As for this clone: As the CDR3 is not closed by the conserved phenylalanine or tryptophan, this likely results from a read error. The limits of the CDR3 on the DNA are not certain, so only TCRdb's listed CDR3 is given. V gene TRBV9 combines with J gene TRBJ1-1. The germline V gene encodes CDR1 SGDLS and CDR2 YYNGEE. The CDR3 spans 14 amino acids, including both terminal residues. This CDR3 is CASSPGVTIDETQL.

V and J are TRBV15 and TRBJ2-2, with D possibly matching TRBD1 (6 bases). The V and J ends lost 2 bases and 6 bases respectively, with 7 bases between them. The CDR3 contains 13 residues. CDR1 LNHNV and CDR2 YYDKDF come from the germline V gene (reference sequence). The CDR3 DNA sequence: TGTGCCACCAGCAGAAACAGGGCCGGGGAGCTGTTTTTT. Protein sequence: CATSRNRAGELFF.

This clone was seen just once. The V gene is TRBV4-1, the J gene TRBJ2-3, with 10 bases that match TRBD1. The V and J ends lost 4 bases and 0 bases, in that order; junction bases with no gene match: 7. CDR3 size: 17 residues. Per the germline V gene, CDR1 is MGHRA and CDR2 is YSYEKL. The CDR3 reads CASSPTGTGASTDTQYF. The DNA of the CDR3 is TGCGCCAGCAGCCCCACTGGGACAGGGGCTAGCACAGATACGCAGTATTTT.

V gene TRBV28 combines with J gene TRBJ2-7; 10 nucleotides line up with TRBD1. The V segment lost 6 bases and the J segment 6 bases; nucleotides outside the gene matches: 8. The CDR3 runs 14 residues. Germline CDR1 reads MDHEN; CDR2 reads SYDVKM. The CDR3 protein is CASRIDRGQFEQYF. The DNA of the CDR3 is TGTGCCAGCAGAATAGACAGGGGGCAGTTCGAGCAGTACTTC.

The J gene is TRBJ2-7, the V gene TRBV7-2, with D hard to call. This CDR3 spans 14 amino acids. Germline CDR1 is SGHTA and CDR2 is FQGNSA. The V and J ends lost 5 bases and 2 bases respectively, with 13 bases between them. The CDR3 DNA reads as TGTGCCAGCAGCCTAGAAAGTCGCGCCTACGAGCAGTACTTC. Its protein product is CASSLESRAYEQYF.

The rearrangement links TRBV7-2 to TRBJ1-3; D remains ambiguous. The CDR3 contains 13 residues. CDR1 and CDR2 (germline): SGHTA, FQGNSA. V lost 5 bases and J lost 5, with 10 bases in between. CDR3 protein: CASSAEARNTIYF. CDR3 sequence (DNA): TGTGCCAGCAGCGCCGAGGCTAGAAACACCATATATTTT. Using reference TRBV7-2 and TRBJ1-3 for the parts outside the CDR3, the full variable domain is GAGVSQSPSNKVTEKGKDVELRCDPISGHTALYWYRQSLGQGLEFLIYFQGNSAPDKSGLPSDRFSAERTGGSVSTLTIQRTQQEDSAVYLCASSAEARNTIYFGEGSWLTVV.

This clone was picked up a small number of times. For the CDR3, the DNA is TGTGCCAGCGGACGAACAGGGGGACAGGGGCAGTTCTTC. Its translation is CASGRTGGQGQFF. V usage is TRBV25-1 and J usage is TRBJ2-1; 9 nucleotides align to TRBD1. V lost 8 bases to trimming and J lost 12 bases; unmatched junction nucleotides: 11. The CDR3 loop spans 13 amino acids. Germline values: CDR1 MGHDK, CDR2 SYGVNS.

In this sample, this clone turned up a few times. The CDR3, as DNA: TGTGCCAGCTCACCAGTGGGGTTTACCTACGAGCAGTACTTC. It yields the protein CASSPVGFTYEQYF. V gene TRBV18 combines with J gene TRBJ2-7; D call uncertain. Per the germline V gene, CDR1 is KGHSH and CDR2 is LQKENI. There are 14 residues in the CDR3. The V end lost 2 bases, the J end lost 2 bases, and 10 bases lay between the germline ends.

The J gene is TRBJ2-1, the V gene TRBV6-1; weak D call: TRBD2 (7 bases). The CDR3 length is 13 residues. The germline V and J ends were trimmed by 6 bases and 4 bases, with 10 bases remaining between them. Germline V CDR1 and CDR2: MNHNS, SASEGT. The CDR3 loop reads CASRRGGYNEQFF. For the CDR3, the DNA is TGTGCCAGCAGGAGGGGGGGTTACAATGAGCAGTTCTTC.

V usage is TRBV28 and J usage is TRBJ1-1, with TRBD1 as a possible D gene (6 bases). V lost 8 bases and J lost 0, with 19 bases in between. This CDR3 comprises 16 residues. Germline lookup yields CDR1 MDHEN and CDR2 SYDVKM. As DNA, the CDR3 is TGTGCCAGCCCGCCTCGGGGGGCAGGGATGAACACTGAAGCTTTCTTT. This encodes CASPPRGAGMNTEAFF. The whole variable domain, remainder taken from reference TRBV28 and TRBJ1-1, is DVKVTQSSRYLVKRTGEKVFLECVQDMDHENMFWYRQDPGLGLRLIYFSYDVKMKEKGDIPEGYSVSREKKERFSLILESASTNQTSMYLCASPPRGAGMNTEAFFGQGTRLTVV.

The rearrangement uses TRBV30 and TRBJ1-3; no definite D call. The V end was cut by 1 base, the J end by 8 bases, with 15 bases between. The CDR3 sequence is 14 residues long. Germline CDR1 reads GTSNPN; CDR2 reads SVGIG (reference sequence). The CDR3 sequence is CAWSDPRFGHTIYF. The DNA of the CDR3 is TGTGCCTGGAGTGATCCGCGGTTTGGGCACACCATATATTTT.

The chain recombines TRBV4-1 with TRBJ1-2; maybe TRBD1 (5 bases). The CDR3 covers 16 residues. The germline gives CDR1 MGHRA, CDR2 YSYEKL. The V end was cut by 0 bases, the J end by 3 bases, with 14 bases between. The CDR3 region is CASSQESRQYDYGYTF. For the CDR3, the DNA is TGCGCCAGCAGCCAAGAGTCCCGACAGTACGACTATGGCTACACCTTC.

This clone came up a few times. The V gene is TRBV5-1, the J gene TRBJ1-1; D unclear. V lost 4 bases and J lost 7, with 8 bases in between. CDR3 length: 11 residues. Germline V gives CDR1 SGHRS, CDR2 YFSETQ. The DNA for the CDR3 is TGCGCCAGCAGCCCGGGAAATGAAGCTTTCTTT. Protein sequence: CASSPGNEAFF.

The J gene is TRBJ1-5, the V gene TRBV30; D is possibly TRBD1 (5 bases). CDR1 is GTSNPN and CDR2 is SVGIG in the germline V gene (reference sequence). The CDR3 loop spans 16 amino acids. V was cut by 0 bases and J by 5 bases, with 17 bases left in between. In DNA, the CDR3 is TGTGCCTGGAGTGTACGGGGCTTACCGAGGGATCAGCCCCAGCATTTT. Translated: CAWSVRGLPRDQPQHF.

The J gene is TRBJ2-2, the V gene TRBV19; 7 nucleotides align to TRBD1. This CDR3 comprises 15 residues. V lost 10 bases to trimming and J lost 0 bases; unmatched junction nucleotides: 8. Germline V CDR1 and CDR2: LNHDA, SQIVND (reference sequence). In nucleotides, the CDR3 is TGTGCCACCGCTCATGGGACAGCGAACACCGGGGAGCTGTTTTTT. Translated, it gives CATAHGTANTGELFF.

This chain joins TRBV4-3 and TRBJ1-3, with a possible D match to TRBD1 (5 bases). Looked up from germline, CDR1 is LGHNA and CDR2 is YSLEER. The CDR3 runs 17 residues. The V end lost 1 base, the J end lost 3 bases, and 16 bases lay between the germline ends. Here the CDR3 reads CASSQVRGVGFGNTIYF. In DNA, the CDR3 is TGCGCCAGCAGCCAAGTAAGGGGTGTAGGATTTGGAAACACCATATATTTT.

The V gene is TRBV14, the J gene TRBJ2-6; D unresolved. Per the germline V gene, CDR1 is SGHDN and CDR2 is FVKESK. The CDR3 runs 14 residues. Deletions cut 4 bases from V and 2 bases from J, with 6 bases between. As DNA, the CDR3 is TGTGCCAGCAGCCGGGGAACTGGGGCCAACGTCCTGACTTTC. It translates to CASSRGTGANVLTF.

The gene calls are TRBV5-1 and TRBJ2-7; 8 bases align to TRBD1. The germline CDR1 and CDR2 sequences are SGHRS and YFSETQ. The junction had 6 bases not matched to a gene; V was cut back by 4 bases and J by 0 bases. The CDR3 runs 15 residues. CDR3 region: CASSPGQGSSYEQYF. The CDR3, as DNA: TGCGCCAGCAGCCCCGGACAGGGAAGCTCCTACGAGCAGTACTTC.

The sample holds many counts of this clone. J is TRBJ1-2 and V is TRBV4-3; 7 positions agree with TRBD1. The CDR3 consists of 12 residues. V lost 4 bases to trimming and J lost 7 bases; unmatched junction nucleotides: 3. The V gene's germline CDR1 is LGHNA and CDR2 YSLEER. This CDR3 reads CASSRQGSGYTF. The CDR3 DNA reads TGCGCCAGCAGCCGACAGGGCAGTGGCTACACCTTC.

The chain uses TRBV19 and TRBJ2-1; 10 bases align to TRBD2. The trim removed 5 bases at V and 10 bases at J, leaving 11 bases unmatched. Germline CDR1 reads LNHDA; CDR2 reads SQIVND (reference sequence). This CDR3 is built from 15 residues. The CDR3 region is CASSPRSRAGGEQFF. CDR3 coding DNA: TGTGCCAGTAGTCCCCGGTCCCGAGCGGGAGGGGAGCAGTTCTTC.

This clone came up once. The rearrangement joins TRBV6-6 to TRBJ2-4; D is perhaps TRBD1 (5 bases). V was shortened by 6 bases and J by 0 bases, with 15 bases between the two germline ends. CDR1 and CDR2 (germline): MNHNY, SVGAGI (reference sequence). CDR3 size: 16 residues. The CDR3 bases are TGTGCCAGCAGCTTTACAGGTTCACTAGCCAAAAACATTCAGTACTTC. Translation gives CASSFTGSLAKNIQYF.

J is TRBJ1-6 and V is TRBV5-6, with 7 bases fitting TRBD1. V gave up 2 bases and J gave up 8 bases; unmatched junction bases: 7. CDR1 and CDR2 from the germline V gene are SGHDT and YYEEEE. This CDR3 region has 15 residues. CDR3 region: CASSFAGGIDSPLHF. CDR3 bases: TGTGCCAGCAGCTTCGCAGGGGGGATCGATTCACCCCTCCACTTT. The whole variable domain, remainder taken from reference TRBV5-6 and TRBJ1-6, is DAGVTQSPTHLIKTRGQQVTLRCSPKSGHDTVSWYQQALGQGPQFIFQYYEEEERQRGNFPDRFSGHQFPNYSSELNVNALLLGDSALYLCASSFAGGIDSPLHFGNGTRLTVT.

This clone was counted a few times. The chain combines TRBV18 with TRBJ2-5; possibly TRBD2 for D (6 bases). The CDR3 runs 12 residues. V dropped 3 bases and J dropped 4 bases, with 6 bases sitting between them. The V gene's germline CDR1 is KGHSH and CDR2 LQKENI. Here the CDR3 reads CASSPGGETQYF. CDR3 DNA sequence: TGTGCCAGCTCACCGGGAGGAGAGACCCAGTACTTC.

The gene calls are TRBV9 and TRBJ2-7; a weak D match, TRBD1 (9 bases). The CDR3 sequence is 14 residues long. V lost 7 bases and J lost 6, with 20 bases in between. The V gene's germline CDR1 is SGDLS and CDR2 YYNGEE. CDR3 nucleotide sequence: TGTGCCAGCGCCCGGGAGGGACAGGGAAGCGAGCAGTACTTC. Protein: CASAREGQGSEQYF.

This rearrangement joins TRBV6-5 to TRBJ1-3, with D maybe TRBD1 (6 bases). Germline V gene lookup returns CDR1 MNHEY and CDR2 SVGAGI. This CDR3 has 16 amino acids. Trimming stripped 2 bases from V and 0 bases from J, with 11 bases between. The CDR3 DNA follows: TGTGCCAGCAGTTACGACAGGTCCGTCTCTGGAAACACCATATATTTT. Translating it yields CASSYDRSVSGNTIYF.